Detailed here is one T cell receptor (beta chain). The CDR3 length is 16 residues. Trimming shortened V by 5 bases and J by 5 bases, and 22 bases separated the two germline ends. The germline V gene encodes CDR1 SGHNT and CDR2 YYREEE (reference sequence). In the authors' workflow: From reference gene primer amplification, estimates of nucleated cell counts were derived. Clones were sequenced by immunoSEQ multiplex PCR, and TCRdb holds only the in-frame ones, with some missing. That table gives V, J and clone size, and the DNA gave D and trimming. The data show approximately 89,000 clones, 90% to 95% seen once. This specimen belongs to a study of blood T cell repertoires in COVID-19. Study details: Italy, Spain and the United States were the sources of the convalescent and acute COVID-19 samples.

The sample was peripheral blood. J is TRBJ1-1 and V is TRBV5-4; possible D gene TRBD1, 5 bases. The sequence came from a human donor with active COVID-19. The donor label of this sample is uncertain. CDR3 sequence: CASSRGGRGSNTEAFF. CDR3 bases: TGTGCCAGCAGTCGGGGGGGTAGGGGATCGAATACTGAAGCTTTCTTT.